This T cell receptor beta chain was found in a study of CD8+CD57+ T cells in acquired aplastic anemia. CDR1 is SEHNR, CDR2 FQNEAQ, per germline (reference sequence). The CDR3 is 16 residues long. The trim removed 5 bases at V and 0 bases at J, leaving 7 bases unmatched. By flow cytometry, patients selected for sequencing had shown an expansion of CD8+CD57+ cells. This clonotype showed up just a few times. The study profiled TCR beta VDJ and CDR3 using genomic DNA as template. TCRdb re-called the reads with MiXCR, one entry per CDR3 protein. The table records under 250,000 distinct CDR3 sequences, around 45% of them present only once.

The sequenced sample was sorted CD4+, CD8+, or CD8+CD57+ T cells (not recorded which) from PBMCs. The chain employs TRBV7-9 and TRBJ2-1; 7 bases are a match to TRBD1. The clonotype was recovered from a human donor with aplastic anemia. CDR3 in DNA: TGTGCCAGCAGCCTACGACAGGGAAGCTCCTACAATGAGCAGTTCTTC. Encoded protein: CASSLRQGSSYNEQFF.